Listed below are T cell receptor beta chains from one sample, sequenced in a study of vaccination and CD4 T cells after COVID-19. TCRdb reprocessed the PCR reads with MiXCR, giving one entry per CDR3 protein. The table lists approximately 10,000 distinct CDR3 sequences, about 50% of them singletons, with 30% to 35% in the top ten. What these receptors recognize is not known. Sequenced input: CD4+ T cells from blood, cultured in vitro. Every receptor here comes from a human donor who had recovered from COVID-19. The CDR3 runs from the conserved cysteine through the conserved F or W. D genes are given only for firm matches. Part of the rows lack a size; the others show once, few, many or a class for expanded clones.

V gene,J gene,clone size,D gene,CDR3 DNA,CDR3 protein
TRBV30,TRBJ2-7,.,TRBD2,TGTGCCTGGAGTGACCCCCGCGGGAGGGTACGGACGGTGGGGGAGCAGTACTTC,CAWSDPRGRVRTVGEQYF
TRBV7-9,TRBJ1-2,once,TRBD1,TGTGCCAGCAGCCAAGGACAGGGGTGGGGGACGAGCTACACCTTC,CASSQGQGWGTSYTF
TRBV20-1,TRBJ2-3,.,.,TGCAGTGCCTTAACTCCGTCGAGCACAGATACGCAGTATTTT,CSALTPSSTDTQYF
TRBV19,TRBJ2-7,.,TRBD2,TGTGCCAGTAGTACCCAAGGACTAGCGGGGCCTGAGCAGTACTTC,CASSTQGLAGPEQYF
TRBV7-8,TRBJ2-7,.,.,TGTGCCAGCAGCCAGGGGAGGCAGAAAAGCTTAAACTACGAGCAGTACTTC,CASSQGRQKSLNYEQYF
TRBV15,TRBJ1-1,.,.,TGTGCCACCAGCAGAGAGAATCTGGGCGCTGAAGCTTTCTTT,CATSRENLGAEAFF
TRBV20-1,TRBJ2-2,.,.,TGCAGTGTGAGACTTACGAACACCGGGGAGCTGTTTTTT,CSVRLTNTGELFF
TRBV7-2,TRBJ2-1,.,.,TGTGCCAGCAGCTCTCTCCCCCTGACAGGCTCCTACAATGAGCAGTTCTTC,CASSSLPLTGSYNEQFF
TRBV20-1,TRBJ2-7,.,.,TGCAGTGCTAGAGAGGACACGGGACCTGGAGGGAAGGAGCAGTACTTC,CSAREDTGPGGKEQYF
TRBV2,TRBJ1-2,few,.,TGTGCCAGCAGTGACCCCCCAGGACAGGGCTACACCTTC,CASSDPPGQGYTF
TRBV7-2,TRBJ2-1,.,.,TGTGCCAGCAGCCCCACTAGGGTCTATGAGCAGTTCTTC,CASSPTRVYEQFF
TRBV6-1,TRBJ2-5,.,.,TGTGCCAGCAGCCTACGGGGGAAGACCCAGTACTTC,CASSLRGKTQYF
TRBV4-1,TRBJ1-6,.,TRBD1,TGCGCCAGCAGCCGAGAGCCGGGACAGGGGTATTCACCCCTCCACTTT,CASSREPGQGYSPLHF
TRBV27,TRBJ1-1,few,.,TGTGCCAGCAGGAATCAGGTGGGCTTCGACACTGAAGCTTTCTTT,CASRNQVGFDTEAFF
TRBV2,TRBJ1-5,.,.,TGTGCCAGCAGCTCGGACCGGAGCAATCAGCCCCAGCATTTT,CASSSDRSNQPQHF
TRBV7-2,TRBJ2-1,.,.,TGTGCCAGCAGCTCCTCCGGGGGGCTCCACAATGAGCAGTTCTTC,CASSSSGGLHNEQFF
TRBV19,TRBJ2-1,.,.,TGTGCCAGTAGTATCCGTTTAATGGCCCTCAGCTCCTACAATGAGCAGTTCTTC,CASSIRLMALSSYNEQFF
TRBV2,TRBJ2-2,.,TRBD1,TGTGCCAGCACCGGACAGGGGATCGGGGAGCTGTTTTTT,CASTGQGIGELFF
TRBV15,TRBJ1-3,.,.,TGTGCCACCAGCCCGGGACACCCTGGAAACACCATATATTTT,CATSPGHPGNTIYF
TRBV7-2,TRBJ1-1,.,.,TGTGCCAGCAGCTTAGTGGTAGGGCTAAGGGACACTGAAGCTTTCTTT,CASSLVVGLRDTEAFF
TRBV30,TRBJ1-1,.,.,TGTGCCTGGAGCTCTAAGACCACTGAAGCTTTCTTT,CAWSSKTTEAFF
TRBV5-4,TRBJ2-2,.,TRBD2,TGTGCCAGCAGCCGTCGCGGGGGTAACACCGGGGAGCTGTTTTTT,CASSRRGGNTGELFF
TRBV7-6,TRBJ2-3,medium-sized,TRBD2,TGTGCCAGCAGCTTGATCAGCGGGACGGGGACAGATACGCAGTATTTT,CASSLISGTGTDTQYF
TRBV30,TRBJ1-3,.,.,TGTGCCTGGAACCCGGGACTCGACGGAAACACCATATATTTT,CAWNPGLDGNTIYF
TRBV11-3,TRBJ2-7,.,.,TGTGCCAGCAGCTTATTCGGGATAAGCGAGCAGTACTTC,CASSLFGISEQYF
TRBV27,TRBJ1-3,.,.,TGTGCCAGCAGTTCCCCGACAGCCTCTGGAAACACCATATATTTT,CASSSPTASGNTIYF
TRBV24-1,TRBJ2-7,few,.,TGTGCCACCAGTGAAAGGGCGACGACTCGACTAAGGCAGTACTTC,CATSERATTRLRQYF